The clone carrying this T cell receptor beta chain appeared many times. As yet, its antigen is unknown. Profiling of TCR beta VDJ combinations and CDR3 sequences used genomic DNA as template. TCRdb passed the reads through MiXCR, listing each CDR3 protein once. Among approximately 190,000 distinct CDR3 sequences, just under 50% were seen once, and the ten largest hold 8% to 10%. This CDR3 spans 15 amino acids. The V gene's germline CDR1 is SNHLY and CDR2 FYNNEI. J lost 10 bases, V lost 4 bases, and 6 bases had no gene match. This specimen belongs to a study of CD8+CD57+ T cells in acquired aplastic anemia. Only patients with CD8+CD57+ cell expansion on flow cytometry were chosen for sequencing. Points from the study as a whole: Researchers report that around 30 CD8+ CDR3 sequences appeared in both patients and controls.

This chain uses TRBV2 with TRBJ1-6, with TRBD1 matching 11 bases. This TCR was recovered from a human donor with aplastic anemia. Sequencing was performed on sorted CD4+, CD8+, or CD8+CD57+ T cells (not recorded which) from PBMCs. The CDR3 sequence is CASSARDRGSSPLHF. CDR3 coding DNA: TGTGCCAGCAGTGCCCGGGACAGGGGGAGCTCACCCCTCCACTTT.